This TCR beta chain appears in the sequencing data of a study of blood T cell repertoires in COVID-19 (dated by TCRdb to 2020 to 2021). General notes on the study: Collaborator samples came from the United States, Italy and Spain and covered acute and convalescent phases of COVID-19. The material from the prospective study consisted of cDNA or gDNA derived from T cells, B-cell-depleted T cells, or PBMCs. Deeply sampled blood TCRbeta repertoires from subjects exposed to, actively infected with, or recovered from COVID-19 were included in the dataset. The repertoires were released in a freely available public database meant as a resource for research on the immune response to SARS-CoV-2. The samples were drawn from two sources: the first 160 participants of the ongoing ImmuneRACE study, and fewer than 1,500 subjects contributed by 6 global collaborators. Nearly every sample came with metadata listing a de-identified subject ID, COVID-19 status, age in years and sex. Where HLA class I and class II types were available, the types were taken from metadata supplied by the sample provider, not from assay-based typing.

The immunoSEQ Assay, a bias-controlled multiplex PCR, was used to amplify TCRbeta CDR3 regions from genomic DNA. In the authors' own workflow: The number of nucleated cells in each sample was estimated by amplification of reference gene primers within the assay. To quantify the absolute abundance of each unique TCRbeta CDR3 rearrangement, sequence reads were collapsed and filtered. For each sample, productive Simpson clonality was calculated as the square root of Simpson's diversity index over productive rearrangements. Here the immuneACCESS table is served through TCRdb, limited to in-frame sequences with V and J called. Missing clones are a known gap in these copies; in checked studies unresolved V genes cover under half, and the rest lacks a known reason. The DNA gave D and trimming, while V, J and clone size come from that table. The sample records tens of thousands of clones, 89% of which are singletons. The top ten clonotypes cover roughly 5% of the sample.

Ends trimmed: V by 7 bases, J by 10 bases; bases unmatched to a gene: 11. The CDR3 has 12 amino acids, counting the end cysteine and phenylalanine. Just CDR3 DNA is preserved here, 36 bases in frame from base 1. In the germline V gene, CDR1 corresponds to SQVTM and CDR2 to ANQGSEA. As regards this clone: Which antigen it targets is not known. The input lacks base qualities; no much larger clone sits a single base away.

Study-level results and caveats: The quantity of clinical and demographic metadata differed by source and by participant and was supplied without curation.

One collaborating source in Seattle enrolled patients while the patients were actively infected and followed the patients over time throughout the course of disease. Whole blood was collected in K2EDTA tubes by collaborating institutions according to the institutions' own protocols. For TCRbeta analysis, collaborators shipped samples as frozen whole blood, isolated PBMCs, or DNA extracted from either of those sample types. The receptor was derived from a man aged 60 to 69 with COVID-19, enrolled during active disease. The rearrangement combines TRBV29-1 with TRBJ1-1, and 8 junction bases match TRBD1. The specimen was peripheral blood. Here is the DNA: TGCAGCGCTGGGACAGGCGCTGAAGGAGCTTTCTTT. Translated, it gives CSAGTGAEGAFF.